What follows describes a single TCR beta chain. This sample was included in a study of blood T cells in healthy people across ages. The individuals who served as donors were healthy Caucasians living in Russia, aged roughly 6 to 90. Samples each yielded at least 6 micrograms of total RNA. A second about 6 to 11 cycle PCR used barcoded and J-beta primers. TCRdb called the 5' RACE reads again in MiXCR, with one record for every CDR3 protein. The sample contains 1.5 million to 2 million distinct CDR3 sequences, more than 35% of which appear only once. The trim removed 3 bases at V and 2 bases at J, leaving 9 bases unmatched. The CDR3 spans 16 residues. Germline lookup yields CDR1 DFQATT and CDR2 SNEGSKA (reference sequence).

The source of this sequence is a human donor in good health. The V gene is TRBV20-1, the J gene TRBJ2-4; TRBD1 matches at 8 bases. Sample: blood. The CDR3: CSASNSDRVTKNIQYF. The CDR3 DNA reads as TGCAGTGCTAGCAACTCGGACAGGGTAACCAAAAACATTCAGTACTTC.